Presented here are 32 T cell receptor beta chains from one specimen sequenced in a study of blood T cell repertoires in COVID-19. Assay: immunoSEQ multiplex PCR; the TCRdb copy retains only in-frame clones and omits some. The sample has over 200,000 clones; around four fifths are singletons. Sequencing was performed on peripheral blood. The receptors stem from a man older than 75 with acute or convalescent COVID-19.

This chain's CDR3 is CASSLTQGGYNEQFF. CDR3 nucleotides: TGTGCCAGCAGCTTAACCCAGGGTGGATACAATGAGCAGTTCTTC. The chain employs TRBV7-3 and TRBJ2-1; TRBD1 might be the D (5 bases). Trimming stripped 0 bases from V and 4 bases from J, with 10 bases between. Germline V CDR1 and CDR2: SGHTA, FQGTGA. The CDR3 has 15 residues. The complete variable domain, with remaining parts taken from reference TRBV7-3 and TRBJ2-1, reads GAGVSQTPSNKVTEKGKYVELRCDPISGHTALYWYRQSLGQGPEFLIYFQGTGAADDSGLPNDRFFAVRPEGSVSTLKIQRTERGDSAVYLCASSLTQGGYNEQFFGPGTRLTVL.

The chain links TRBV19 to TRBJ2-2; D may be TRBD2 (6 bases). Trimming shortened V by 9 bases and J by 5 bases, and 16 bases separated the two germline ends. CDR1 and CDR2 (germline): LNHDA, SQIVND (reference sequence). The CDR3 runs 14 residues. This chain's CDR3 is CASKGEGRTGELFF. In DNA form, the CDR3 reads TGTGCCAGCAAAGGGGAAGGGAGGACCGGGGAGCTGTTTTTT.

The chain is built from TRBV30 and TRBJ1-3, with a possible D match to TRBD1 (5 bases). The CDR3 extends over 14 amino acids. Germline V gives CDR1 GTSNPN, CDR2 SVGIG (reference sequence). Trimming pared 5 bases from V and 4 bases from J, leaving 15 bases between. CDR3: CAWQNSGLGNTIYF. CDR3 DNA: TGTGCCTGGCAGAACTCAGGGTTAGGAAACACCATATATTTT.

V usage is TRBV9 and J usage is TRBJ2-7, with 8 bases that match TRBD1. Germline V gene data show CDR1 as SGDLS and CDR2 as YYNGEE. This CDR3 contains 14 residues. Trimming cost V 2 bases and J 4 bases; bases outside gene matches: 5. The CDR3 reads CASSVGQGQYEQYF. As DNA, the CDR3 is TGTGCCAGCAGCGTCGGACAGGGTCAGTACGAGCAGTACTTC.

This chain uses TRBV2 with TRBJ1-5, with 8 bases aligning to TRBD1. The germline V gene has CDR1 SNHLY and CDR2 FYNNEI. V shed 6 bases and J 10 bases; nucleotides not matched to a gene: 11. The CDR3 loop spans 14 amino acids. The CDR3 DNA reads as TGTGCCAGCAGACCCGGACAGGGCTTTCTTCCCCAGCATTTT. Translating gives CASRPGQGFLPQHF.

The chain carries TRBV28 and TRBJ2-2, with unresolved D. This CDR3 has 15 residues. The germline V gene encodes CDR1 MDHEN and CDR2 SYDVKM. Trimming shortened V by 7 bases and J by 0 bases, and 12 bases separated the two germline ends. The DNA for the CDR3 is TGTGCCAGCACTGCCAACAGACCGAACACCGGGGAGCTGTTTTTT. Translating it yields CASTANRPNTGELFF.

Comments on this clone: This specimen includes other DNA sequences encoding the same CDR3. The V call is TRBV5-1, the J call TRBJ2-1, with a tentative D call TRBD1 (5 bases). CDR3 length: 14 residues. V dropped 4 bases and J dropped 1 base, with 9 bases sitting between them. Germline V CDR1 and CDR2: SGHRS, YFSETQ. The CDR3 loop is CASSSQGSYNEQFF. The CDR3, as DNA: TGCGCCAGCAGCAGCCAGGGTTCCTACAATGAGCAGTTCTTC.

This chain connects TRBV9 to TRBJ2-6; the D is unclear. Between the trimmed V and J ends, which lost 4 bases and 2 bases, there was a span of 10 bases. Germline values: CDR1 SGDLS, CDR2 YYNGEE. CDR3 length equals 15 residues. CDR3 loop: CASSKSLPGANVLTF. CDR3 sequence (DNA): TGTGCCAGCAGCAAGAGCCTCCCTGGGGCCAACGTCCTGACTTTC.

V and J are TRBV4-1 and TRBJ2-3; 9 positions agree with TRBD2. Unmatched junction bases numbered 8, after V lost 0 bases and J lost 4 bases. This CDR3 spans 17 amino acids. Germline lookup yields CDR1 MGHRA and CDR2 YSYEKL. The CDR3 is CASSQEQAGGPSDTQYF. The CDR3 coding sequence is TGCGCCAGCAGCCAAGAACAGGCGGGAGGGCCCTCAGATACGCAGTATTTT.

V is TRBV7-2 and J is TRBJ2-3; perhaps TRBD2 as D (6 bases). Per the germline V gene, CDR1 is SGHTA and CDR2 is FQGNSA. The CDR3 length is 14 residues. The V gene lost 3 bases and the J gene lost 0 bases, with 7 bases spanning the gap. CDR3 loop: CASSFGTSTDTQYF. The CDR3 coding sequence is TGTGCCAGCAGCTTCGGGACTAGCACAGATACGCAGTATTTT.

This clone was seen more than once but under ten times. This chain links TRBV28 with TRBJ2-4; 10 bases are a match to TRBD1. The germline CDR1 and CDR2 sequences are MDHEN and SYDVKM. V lost 5 bases and J lost 9; bases outside the gene matches: 10. This CDR3 has 15 residues. CDR3 residues: CASSQSGQGGTIQYF. For the CDR3, the DNA is TGTGCCAGCAGTCAGTCCGGACAGGGGGGGACCATTCAGTACTTC.

The rearrangement uses TRBV2 and TRBJ1-6; D might be TRBD1 (5 bases). The V gene lost 2 bases and the J gene lost 8 bases, with 10 bases spanning the gap. This CDR3 is 14 amino acids long. Germline V lookup: CDR1 SNHLY, CDR2 FYNNEI. The CDR3, as DNA: TGTGCCAGCAGTGAAAGGGCAGGGTATTCACCCCTCCACTTT. Protein product: CASSERAGYSPLHF.

As concerns this clone: The junction differs from germline at one of its ends, possibly a read error. The gene calls are TRBV2 and TRBJ1-6, with TRBD1 matching over 10 bases. The CDR3 covers 10 residues. CDR1 is SNHLY and CDR2 is FYNNEI in the germline V gene. CDR3 loop: CASRGTGAKF. CDR3 DNA: TGTGCCAGCAGGGGGACAGGGGCAAAGTTT.

The chain links TRBV5-6 to TRBJ1-2, with D tentatively TRBD1 (5 bases). The CDR3 length is 16 residues. Germline-derived CDR1 and CDR2 are SGHDT and YYEEEE. Trimming removed 0 bases from V and 6 bases from J, with 18 bases in between. In DNA, the CDR3 is TGTGCCAGCAGCTTGGTCCCCAGGGCTGGGTTAGATGGCTACACCTTC. Translating gives CASSLVPRAGLDGYTF.

The rearrangement uses TRBV20-1 and TRBJ1-5; D ambiguous. V was shortened by 3 bases and J by 7 bases, with 16 bases between the two germline ends. Looked up from germline, CDR1 is DFQATT and CDR2 is SNEGSKA (reference sequence). The CDR3 runs to 14 residues. The CDR3 nucleotides read TGCAGTGCTAGTCGTGGGTCGGGTGTGCAGCCCCAGCATTTT. This gives the protein CSASRGSGVQPQHF.

This rearrangement joins TRBV5-4 to TRBJ2-3; D gene unclear. CDR3 size: 12 residues. The germline CDR1 and CDR2 sequences are SGHNT and YYREEE (reference sequence). Between the trimmed V and J ends, which lost 1 base and 4 bases, there was a span of 4 bases. The CDR3 loop reads CASSLSSDTQYF. CDR3 sequence (DNA): TGTGCCAGCAGCTTGTCTTCAGATACGCAGTATTTT.

V gene TRBV5-1 combines with J gene TRBJ2-5; D not resolved. This CDR3 region has 17 residues. V dropped 0 bases and J dropped 0 bases, with 15 bases sitting between them. Per the germline V gene, CDR1 is SGHRS and CDR2 is YFSETQ. CDR3 sequence (DNA): TGCGCCAGCAGCTTGGGTATTGGCAGTTTCAACCAAGAGACCCAGTACTTC. Its protein is CASSLGIGSFNQETQYF. Full variable domain (missing parts from reference TRBV5-1 and TRBJ2-5): KAGVTQTPRYLIKTRGQQVTLSCSPISGHRSVSWYQQTPGQGLQFLFEYFSETQRNKGNFPGRFSGRQFSNSRSEMNVSTLELGDSALYLCASSLGIGSFNQETQYFGPGTRLLVL.

This sequence joins TRBV3-1 (or the pseudogene TRBV3-2) and TRBJ2-5; the D gene is possibly TRBD2 (6 bases). V lost 0 bases and J 7 bases, leaving 18 bases between the germline ends. The length of the CDR3 is 16 residues. Germline V gene sequence: CDR1 LGHDT, CDR2 YNNKEL (reference sequence). CDR3 in amino acids: CASSQDPGLLIGTQYF. The CDR3 DNA reads as TGTGCCAGCAGCCAAGATCCGGGACTCCTTATTGGGACCCAGTACTTC.

The V call is TRBV12-3 or TRBV12-4, the J call TRBJ2-5, with a possible D match to TRBD1 (6 bases). The V gene lost 6 bases and the J gene lost 1 base, with 9 bases spanning the gap. The CDR3 length is 13 residues. The CDR3 is CASSRGSQETQYF. In DNA form, the CDR3 reads TGTGCCAGCAGCAGGGGTAGCCAAGAGACCCAGTACTTC.

The chain's CDR3 is CASSRGGNDEQYF. The CDR3 region has the DNA TGTGCCAGCAGTAGGGGAGGCAACGACGAGCAGTACTTC. The chain recombines TRBV27 with TRBJ2-7, with a possible D match to TRBD2 (6 bases). Germline CDR1 and CDR2: MNHEY and SMNVEV (reference sequence). The germline V and J ends were trimmed by 5 bases and 5 bases, with 13 bases remaining between them. There are 13 residues in the CDR3.

The rearrangement links TRBV5-4 to TRBJ2-7, with TRBD2 matching 7 bases. The CDR3 loop spans 15 amino acids. Germline V gene sequence: CDR1 SGHNT, CDR2 YYREEE (reference sequence). V gave up 3 bases and J gave up 7 bases; unmatched junction bases: 13. In nucleotides, the CDR3 is TGTGCCAGCAGCTCAGCCCTAGGGCAGGGAGGGGAGCAGTACTTC. It yields the protein CASSSALGQGGEQYF.

V gene TRBV9 combines with J gene TRBJ2-3; 9 bases match TRBD1. V shed 4 bases and J 6 bases; nucleotides not matched to a gene: 12. The germline V gene encodes CDR1 SGDLS and CDR2 YYNGEE. The CDR3 spans 16 residues. The CDR3 nucleotides are TGTGCCAGCAGCCCCTCGGACAGGGGCTACCCGGATACGCAGTATTTT. The encoded protein is CASSPSDRGYPDTQYF.

V usage is TRBV7-8 and J usage is TRBJ1-2; no definite D call. The germline V gene has CDR1 SGHVS and CDR2 FQNEAQ. The V end was cut by 1 base, the J end by 3 bases, with 15 bases between. This CDR3 is 16 amino acids long. The CDR3 sequence: CASSLVPPESHYGYTF. The DNA for the CDR3 is TGTGCCAGCAGCTTAGTCCCACCCGAGAGTCACTATGGCTACACCTTC.

V is TRBV9 and J is TRBJ1-5; D gene unclear. The CDR3 has 13 residues. V was pared by 0 bases and J by 7 bases, with 8 bases between. The V gene's germline CDR1 is SGDLS and CDR2 YYNGEE. The CDR3 nucleotides read TGTGCCAGCAGCGTAGGAGGGTCCCAGCCCCAGCATTTT. This encodes CASSVGGSQPQHF.

V gene TRBV19 combines with J gene TRBJ1-5; no definite D call. The CDR3 length is 16 residues. Germline assignment: CDR1 LNHDA and CDR2 SQIVND (reference sequence). Trimming shortened V by 5 bases and J by 0 bases, and 14 bases separated the two germline ends. The CDR3 here is CASSSEAVYSNQPQHF. The CDR3 nucleotides read TGTGCCAGTAGTTCAGAGGCGGTGTATAGCAATCAGCCCCAGCATTTT.

V gene TRBV27 combines with J gene TRBJ2-1; the match to TRBD2 covers 9 bases. Germline V gene sequence: CDR1 MNHEY, CDR2 SMNVEV (reference sequence). The CDR3 runs to 15 residues. J gave up 4 bases and V 2 bases, and 3 bases lay outside the gene matches. The DNA for the CDR3 is TGTGCCAGCAGTTTACAGCGGGAGGCTTACAATGAGCAGTTCTTC. Its protein is CASSLQREAYNEQFF.

This chain uses TRBV9 with TRBJ1-2; maybe TRBD1 (5 bases). Germline V gene lookup returns CDR1 SGDLS and CDR2 YYNGEE. Trimming pared 3 bases from V and 0 bases from J, leaving 15 bases between. This CDR3 is built from 16 residues. CDR3 coding DNA: TGTGCCAGCAGCGCGGGGCGGGACCGAACTAACTATGGCTACACCTTC. Amino acids: CASSAGRDRTNYGYTF.

The V call is TRBV14, the J call TRBJ1-2; 9 nucleotides line up with TRBD1. The CDR3 consists of 15 residues. The V and J ends lost 4 bases and 5 bases, in that order; junction bases with no gene match: 8. Germline loops: CDR1 SGHDN, CDR2 FVKESK. The CDR3 loop reads CASSLLGGTGYGYTF. In DNA, the CDR3 is TGTGCCAGCAGCCTACTTGGCGGGACAGGGTATGGCTACACCTTC.

This chain uses TRBV5-1 with TRBJ1-4; 11 nucleotides match TRBD1. From germline, CDR1 is SGHRS and CDR2 YFSETQ. The length of the CDR3 is 14 residues. V gave up 4 bases and J gave up 7 bases; unmatched junction bases: 3. The CDR3: CASSPGTGGEKLFF. CDR3 in DNA: TGCGCCAGCAGCCCCGGGACAGGGGGTGAAAAACTGTTTTTT.

The chain employs TRBV24-1 and TRBJ2-3, with a tentative D call TRBD2 (6 bases). Trimming left V 4 bases short and J 5 bases short, with 18 bases between. The CDR3 is made up of 16 amino acids. Germline CDR1 and CDR2: KGHDR and SFDVKD. This CDR3 reads CATSDPTGVYGDTQYF. CDR3 nucleotide sequence: TGTGCCACCAGTGACCCCACGGGGGTATATGGAGATACGCAGTATTTT.

The V gene is TRBV11-2, the J gene TRBJ1-6; TRBD1 matches at 7 bases. The CDR3 extends over 15 amino acids. Germline CDR1 and CDR2: SGHAT and FQNNGV. With 5 bases clipped from V and 7 bases from J, the junction kept 8 bases outside the gene matches. CDR3 residues: CASSPSTGNNSPLHF. Here the CDR3 DNA reads TGTGCCAGCAGCCCCTCGACAGGGAACAATTCACCCCTCCACTTT. The complete variable domain, with remaining parts taken from reference TRBV11-2 and TRBJ1-6, reads EAGVAQSPRYKIIEKRQSVAFWCNPISGHATLYWYQQILGQGPKLLIQFQNNGVVDDSQLPKDRFSAERLKGVDSTLKIQPAKLEDSAVYLCASSPSTGNNSPLHFGNGTRLTVT.

The J gene is TRBJ2-7, the V gene TRBV2, with D unresolved. Trimming left V 6 bases short and J 3 bases short, with 12 bases between. The CDR3 runs to 13 residues. The germline gives CDR1 SNHLY, CDR2 FYNNEI. The CDR3 sequence is CASSGNSGYEQYF. The DNA for the CDR3 is TGTGCCAGCAGCGGCAACAGTGGCTACGAGCAGTACTTC.